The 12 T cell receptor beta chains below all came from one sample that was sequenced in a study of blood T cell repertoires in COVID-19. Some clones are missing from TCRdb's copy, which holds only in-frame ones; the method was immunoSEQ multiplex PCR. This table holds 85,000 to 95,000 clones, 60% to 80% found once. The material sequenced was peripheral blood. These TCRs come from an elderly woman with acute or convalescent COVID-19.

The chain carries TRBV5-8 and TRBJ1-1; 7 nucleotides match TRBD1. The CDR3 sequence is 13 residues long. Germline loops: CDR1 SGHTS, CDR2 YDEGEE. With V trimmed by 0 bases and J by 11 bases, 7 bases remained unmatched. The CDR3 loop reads CASSLGQGSSAFF. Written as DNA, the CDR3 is TGTGCCAGCAGCTTGGGACAGGGAAGTAGCGCTTTCTTT.

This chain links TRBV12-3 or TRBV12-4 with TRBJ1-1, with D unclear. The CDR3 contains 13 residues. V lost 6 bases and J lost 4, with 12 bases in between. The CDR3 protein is CASSPGRRTEAFF. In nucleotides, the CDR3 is TGTGCCAGCAGCCCCGGGAGACGCACTGAAGCTTTCTTT.

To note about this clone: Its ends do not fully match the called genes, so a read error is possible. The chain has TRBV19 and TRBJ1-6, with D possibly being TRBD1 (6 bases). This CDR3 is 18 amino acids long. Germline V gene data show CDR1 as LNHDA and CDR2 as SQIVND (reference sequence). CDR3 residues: CASSLEGTPRMYNSPLHF. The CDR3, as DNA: TGTGCCAGTAGTCTAGAGGGGACACCGCGGATGTATAATTCACCCCTCCACTTT.

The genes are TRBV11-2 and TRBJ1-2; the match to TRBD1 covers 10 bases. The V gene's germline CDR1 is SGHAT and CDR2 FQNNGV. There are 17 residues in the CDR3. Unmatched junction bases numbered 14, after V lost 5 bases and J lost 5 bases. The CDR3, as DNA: TGTGCCAGCAGCCCTCTTCAAGACAGGGGGCGTAGGTATGGCTACACCTTC. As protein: CASSPLQDRGRRYGYTF.

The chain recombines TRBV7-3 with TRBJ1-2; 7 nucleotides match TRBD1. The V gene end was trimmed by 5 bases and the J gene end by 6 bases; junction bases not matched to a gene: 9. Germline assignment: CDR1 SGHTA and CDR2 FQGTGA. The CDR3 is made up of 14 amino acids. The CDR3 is CASSRQGRGDGYTF. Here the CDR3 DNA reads TGTGCCAGCAGCAGACAGGGTCGGGGTGATGGCTACACCTTC. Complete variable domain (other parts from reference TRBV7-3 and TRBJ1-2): GAGVSQTPSNKVTEKGKYVELRCDPISGHTALYWYRQSLGQGPEFLIYFQGTGAADDSGLPNDRFFAVRPEGSVSTLKIQRTERGDSAVYLCASSRQGRGDGYTFGSGTRLTVV.

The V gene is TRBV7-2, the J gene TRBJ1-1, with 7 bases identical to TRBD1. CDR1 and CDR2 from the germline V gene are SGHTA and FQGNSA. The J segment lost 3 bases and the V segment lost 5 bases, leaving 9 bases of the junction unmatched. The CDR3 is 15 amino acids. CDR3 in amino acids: CASSPQGGRDTEAFF. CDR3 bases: TGTGCCAGCAGCCCCCAGGGGGGCCGGGACACTGAAGCTTTCTTT.

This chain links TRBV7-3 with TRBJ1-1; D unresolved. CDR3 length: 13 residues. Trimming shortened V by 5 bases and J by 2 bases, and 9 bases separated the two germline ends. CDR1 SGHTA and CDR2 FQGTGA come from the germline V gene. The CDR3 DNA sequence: TGTGCCAGCAGCCACGACATTAACACTGAAGCTTTCTTT. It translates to CASSHDINTEAFF.

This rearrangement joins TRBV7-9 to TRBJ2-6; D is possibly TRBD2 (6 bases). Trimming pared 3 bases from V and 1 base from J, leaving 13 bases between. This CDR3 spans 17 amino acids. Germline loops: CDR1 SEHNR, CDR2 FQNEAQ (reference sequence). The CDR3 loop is CASSFWGGWSGANVLTF. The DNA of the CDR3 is TGTGCCAGCAGCTTCTGGGGAGGATGGTCTGGGGCCAACGTCCTGACTTTC.

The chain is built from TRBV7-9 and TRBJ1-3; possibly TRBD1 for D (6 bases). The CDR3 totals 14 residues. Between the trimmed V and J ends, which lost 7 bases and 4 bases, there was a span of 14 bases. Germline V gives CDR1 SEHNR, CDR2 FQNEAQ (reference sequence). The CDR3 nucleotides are TGTGCCAGCACCCGAGCAGGGGTGGGAAACACCATATATTTT. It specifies CASTRAGVGNTIYF.

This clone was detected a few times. CDR3 sequence reads: CASTLVDRGPNYGYTF. The CDR3 DNA is TGTGCCAGCACCCTTGTGGACAGGGGGCCGAACTATGGCTACACCTTC. The J gene is TRBJ1-2, the V gene TRBV28; 11 nucleotides agree with TRBD1. The germline V gene encodes CDR1 MDHEN and CDR2 SYDVKM. The CDR3 has 16 residues. V dropped 7 bases and J dropped 2; count of bases not matched to a gene: 9.

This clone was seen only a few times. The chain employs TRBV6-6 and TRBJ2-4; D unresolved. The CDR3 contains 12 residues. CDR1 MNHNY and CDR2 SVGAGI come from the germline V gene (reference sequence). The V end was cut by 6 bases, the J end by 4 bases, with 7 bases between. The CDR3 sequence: CASSRPKNIQYF. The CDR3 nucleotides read TGTGCCAGCAGCCGACCTAAAAACATTCAGTACTTC.

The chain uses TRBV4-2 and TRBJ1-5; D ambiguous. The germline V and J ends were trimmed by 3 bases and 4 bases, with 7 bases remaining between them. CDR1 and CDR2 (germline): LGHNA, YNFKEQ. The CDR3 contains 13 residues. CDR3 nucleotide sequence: TGTGCCAGCAGCCAGGCCGTAAATCAGCCCCAGCATTTT. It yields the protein CASSQAVNQPQHF.